The 27 T cell receptor beta chains below were found in one sample sequenced in a study of shared T cell receptors in the human thymus. Here immunoSEQ multiplex PCR was the method, and the copy in TCRdb shows in-frame clones only, minus some. This sample yields around 730,000 clones, of which 80% to 90% are seen a single time; 0.0095% to 0.013% belongs to the top ten. These records were also assigned to another study, of human thymus T cells.

Sequenced: thymocytes. Every receptor here comes from a girl less than two years old with a congenital heart defect.

This clone was seen once. The chain employs TRBV28 and TRBJ2-4; D is ambiguous. CDR1 is MDHEN and CDR2 is SYDVKM in the germline V gene. With 2 bases removed from V and 0 bases from J, the gap between germline ends came to 14 bases. This CDR3 has 17 residues. The CDR3 sequence: CASSLPHHIVAKNIQYF. CDR3 nucleotide sequence: TGTGCCAGCAGTTTACCCCACCACATTGTAGCCAAAAACATTCAGTACTTC.

Here the CDR3 reads CASSQGTGGPSNEKLFF. In DNA, the CDR3 is TGCGCCAGCAGCCAGGGGACAGGGGGCCCGTCTAATGAAAAACTGTTTTTT. The chain uses TRBV4-3 and TRBJ1-4; 12 bases agree with TRBD1. The V gene's germline CDR1 is LGHNA and CDR2 YSLEER. The CDR3 is made up of 17 amino acids. Trimming cost V 3 bases and J 3 bases; bases outside gene matches: 5.

A few counts support this clone. The chain uses TRBV5-1 and TRBJ2-3; weak D call: TRBD2 (6 bases). Deletions cut 5 bases from V and 2 bases from J, with 12 bases between. The germline gives CDR1 SGHRS, CDR2 YFSETQ. This CDR3 has 14 amino acids. CDR3 coding DNA: TGCGCCAGCAGAGGCCCGGGGGTCACAGATACGCAGTATTTT. Its protein is CASRGPGVTDTQYF.

The gene calls are TRBV27 and TRBJ2-2; no reliable D call. The CDR3 consists of 14 residues. The V end was cut by 2 bases, the J end by 3 bases, with 7 bases between. Germline CDR1 is MNHEY and CDR2 is SMNVEV (reference sequence). The CDR3 DNA is TGTGCCAGCAGTTTAACACCCCACACCGGGGAGCTGTTTTTT. Residues: CASSLTPHTGELFF.

This clone was seen only once. This chain links TRBV6-5 with TRBJ1-1; no clear D gene. This CDR3 comprises 14 residues. In germline, CDR1 is MNHEY, CDR2 SVGAGI. V lost 6 bases and J 1 base, leaving 12 bases between the germline ends. The CDR3 loop reads CASRPRGENTEAFF. The DNA for the CDR3 is TGTGCCAGCAGGCCTCGAGGCGAGAACACTGAAGCTTTCTTT.

Of note for this clone: At one boundary the junction diverges from the germline segment, which might be a read error. The same CDR3 is also encoded by other DNA sequences in this sample. CDR3 nucleotide sequence: TGTGCCAGCAGCTTAACGGGGACTAGCGGGCCCTACGAGCAGTACTTC. Protein product: CASSLTGTSGPYEQYF. V is TRBV5-1 and J is TRBJ2-7; 12 nucleotides align to TRBD2. Germline loops: CDR1 SGHRS, CDR2 YFSETQ. The CDR3 has 16 residues.

The gene calls are TRBV12-5 and TRBJ2-5; 9 bases align to TRBD2. J was trimmed by 7 bases and V by 9 bases; bases with no gene match: 9. This CDR3 has 13 amino acids. Germline V gives CDR1 LGHNT, CDR2 FRNRAP. The CDR3 nucleotides are TGTGCTAGCTCCAGCGGGGGGAGTGGGACCCAGTACTTC. Protein: CASSSGGSGTQYF.

V is TRBV12-5 and J is TRBJ2-2, with a tentative D call TRBD2 (7 bases). Trimming took 5 bases from V and 0 from J, leaving 13 bases between them. Looked up from germline, CDR1 is LGHNT and CDR2 is FRNRAP. This CDR3 is 16 amino acids long. CDR3 nucleotides: TGTGCTAGTGGTCGGTGGGGGGGCGCGAACACCGGGGAGCTGTTTTTT. This codes for CASGRWGGANTGELFF.

The CDR3 nucleotides read TGCGCCAGCAGCTTTTGGGGAAGCGGGAACACTGAAGCTTTCTTT. Protein: CASSFWGSGNTEAFF. The V and J genes are TRBV5-1 and TRBJ1-1; D call uncertain. Germline CDR1 SGHRS, CDR2 YFSETQ. This CDR3 region has 15 residues. Trimming removed 2 bases from V and 1 base from J, with 12 bases in between.

This chain joins TRBV9 and TRBJ1-1, with D unclear. The V end lost 4 bases, the J end lost 5 bases, and 24 bases lay between the germline ends. The CDR3 sequence is 17 residues long. Germline lookup yields CDR1 SGDLS and CDR2 YYNGEE. The CDR3 protein is CASSQRIEDFPETEAFF. Here the CDR3 DNA reads TGTGCCAGCAGCCAACGTATTGAAGATTTTCCAGAAACTGAAGCTTTCTTT. The full variable domain, its missing parts supplied by reference TRBV9 and TRBJ1-1, is DSGVTQTPKHLITATGQRVTLRCSPRSGDLSVYWYQQSLDQGLQFLIQYYNGEERAKGNILERFSAQQFPDLHSELNLSSLELGDSALYFCASSQRIEDFPETEAFFGQGTRLTVV.

In this sample, this clone turned up once. The V and J genes are TRBV5-4 and TRBJ2-3; 9 nucleotides align to TRBD1. The junction had 12 bases not matched to a gene; V was cut back by 4 bases and J by 6 bases. Germline values: CDR1 SGHNT, CDR2 YYREEE (reference sequence). This CDR3 is 16 amino acids long. This CDR3 reads CASSGRDRAIFDTQYF. CDR3 bases: TGTGCCAGCAGCGGCCGGGACAGGGCTATTTTTGATACGCAGTATTTT.

This chain joins TRBV5-6 and TRBJ1-6; D not certain. This CDR3 spans 12 amino acids. CDR1 and CDR2 (germline): SGHDT, YYEEEE. Trimming pared 5 bases from V and 8 bases from J, leaving 8 bases between. The DNA for the CDR3 is TGTGCCAGCAGACATGGGCATTCACCCCTCCACTTT. This sequence encodes CASRHGHSPLHF. The full variable domain, rest sourced from reference TRBV5-6 and TRBJ1-6, is DAGVTQSPTHLIKTRGQQVTLRCSPKSGHDTVSWYQQALGQGPQFIFQYYEEEERQRGNFPDRFSGHQFPNYSSELNVNALLLGDSALYLCASRHGHSPLHFGNGTRLTVT.

This clone has a single count. This chain links TRBV4-1 with TRBJ1-4; unclear D gene. V was trimmed by 3 bases and J by 0 bases, leaving 8 bases between them. The germline V gene has CDR1 MGHRA and CDR2 YSYEKL. CDR3 length: 15 amino acids. The CDR3 spells CASSHQATTNEKLFF. CDR3 DNA: TGCGCCAGCAGCCATCAAGCTACAACTAATGAAAAACTGTTTTTT.

This chain connects TRBV27 to TRBJ2-4; a possible D gene is TRBD1 (6 bases). CDR1 is MNHEY, CDR2 SMNVEV, per germline (reference sequence). Trimming took 5 bases from V and 1 from J, leaving 18 bases between them. CDR3 length: 17 amino acids. The CDR3 DNA reads TGTGCCAGCAGTCGAAGCAGGGGTTCAATGGCCAAAAACATTCAGTACTTC. This codes for CASSRSRGSMAKNIQYF.

This chain joins TRBV6-1 and TRBJ1-5; 7 bases are shared with TRBD1. V shed 2 bases and J 5 bases; nucleotides not matched to a gene: 9. CDR3 length: 16 amino acids. CDR1 is MNHNS and CDR2 is SASEGT in the germline V gene. CDR3 amino acids: CASSEKTGTFYQPQHF. CDR3 coding DNA: TGTGCCAGCAGTGAAAAGACAGGGACCTTCTATCAGCCCCAGCATTTT.

This clone was seen just once. The rearrangement links TRBV14 to TRBJ2-3, with TRBD2 as a possible D gene (7 bases). This CDR3 has 13 amino acids. V lost 3 bases and J 6 bases, leaving 10 bases between the germline ends. Germline CDR1 and CDR2: SGHDN and FVKESK. The CDR3 is CASSQRGGDTQYF. The CDR3 DNA reads as TGTGCCAGCAGCCAGCGCGGGGGCGATACGCAGTATTTT.

The chain recombines TRBV7-2 with TRBJ2-7; 10 bases align to TRBD1. Germline loops: CDR1 SGHTA, CDR2 FQGNSA. The CDR3 is made up of 16 amino acids. V lost 5 bases, J lost 3 bases, and 10 bases stayed unmatched. In nucleotides, the CDR3 is TGTGCCAGCAGCAAAAGGGGTGGACAGGGGGTCTACGAGCAGTACTTC. Translating it yields CASSKRGGQGVYEQYF.

The V and J genes are TRBV5-5 and TRBJ2-7; no definite D call. CDR1 is SGHKS and CDR2 is YYEKEE in the germline V gene (reference sequence). V lost 4 bases and J lost 5, with 16 bases in between. This CDR3 has 14 amino acids. CDR3 nucleotide sequence: TGTGCCAGCAGCCAAGACACGTCCAAGAACGAGCAGTACTTC. It codes for CASSQDTSKNEQYF.

The V and J genes are TRBV27 and TRBJ2-5; 9 bases are shared with TRBD1. Germline V gives CDR1 MNHEY, CDR2 SMNVEV (reference sequence). V shed 3 bases, J shed 4 bases, and the junction held 6 bases outside the gene matches. This CDR3 region has 15 residues. The CDR3 protein is CASSFRTGEIETQYF. CDR3 in DNA: TGTGCCAGCAGTTTTAGGACAGGGGAGATAGAGACCCAGTACTTC.

The chain uses TRBV9 and TRBJ1-6; D ambiguous. Germline-derived CDR1 and CDR2 are SGDLS and YYNGEE. The CDR3 runs to 13 residues. Trimming removed 0 bases at V and 13 bases at J, with 11 bases between. The chain's CDR3 is CASSVGREVPLHF. Written as DNA, the CDR3 is TGTGCCAGCAGCGTAGGGCGGGAGGTTCCCCTCCACTTT.

This chain joins TRBV7-9 and TRBJ1-5, with 7 bases that match TRBD1. Looked up from germline, CDR1 is SEHNR and CDR2 is FQNEAQ (reference sequence). There are 15 residues in the CDR3. With V trimmed by 4 bases and J by 7 bases, 10 bases remained unmatched. CDR3 coding DNA: TGTGCCAGCAGCTCCGGACACAGGGGAACGCAGCCCCAGCATTTT. Translating it yields CASSSGHRGTQPQHF.

The rearrangement uses TRBV2 and TRBJ1-4; 7 nucleotides agree with TRBD1. The CDR3 is 15 amino acids. Looked up from germline, CDR1 is SNHLY and CDR2 is FYNNEI. V trimming: 6 bases; J trimming: 8 bases; junction bases outside the gene matches: 12. The DNA of the CDR3 is TGTGCCAGCAGGGCGTCGACAGGGTGGGAGGAAAAACTGTTTTTT. Translated, it gives CASRASTGWEEKLFF.

This rearrangement joins TRBV20-1 to TRBJ2-1, with D perhaps TRBD1 (6 bases). Trimming left V 5 bases short and J 7 bases short, with 9 bases between. Germline CDR1 reads DFQATT; CDR2 reads SNEGSKA (reference sequence). The length of the CDR3 is 11 residues. CDR3 bases: TGCAGTGCTGGTGACAGGAATGAGCAGTTCTTC. This translates into CSAGDRNEQFF.

CDR3 sequence reads: CASGANLDGGRREQYF. The CDR3 DNA reads as TGTGCTAGTGGTGCCAACCTAGACGGGGGACGACGCGAGCAGTACTTC. V usage is TRBV12-5 and J usage is TRBJ2-7, with D perhaps TRBD2 (6 bases). V was trimmed by 5 bases and J by 6 bases, leaving 23 bases between them. Germline V gives CDR1 LGHNT, CDR2 FRNRAP. The CDR3 contains 16 residues.

V gene TRBV4-2 combines with J gene TRBJ1-1; D remains ambiguous. Germline loops: CDR1 LGHNA, CDR2 YNFKEQ. There are 16 residues in the CDR3. V lost 0 bases and J lost 0, with 11 bases in between. The CDR3 DNA follows: TGTGCCAGCAGCCAAGATAGCAACACGATGAACACTGAAGCTTTCTTT. Translating it yields CASSQDSNTMNTEAFF.

This chain connects TRBV15 to TRBJ1-1; 10 bases match TRBD1. The V gene's germline CDR1 is LNHNV and CDR2 YYDKDF (reference sequence). The CDR3 length is 21 residues. The V and J ends lost 3 bases and 0 bases, in that order; junction bases with no gene match: 19. The CDR3 DNA is TGTGCCACCAGCAGTTGCACACACAAGGACAGGGGGGAATGGGTGAACACTGAAGCTTTCTTT. It is translated as CATSSCTHKDRGEWVNTEAFF. Full variable domain (rest looked up from reference TRBV15 and TRBJ1-1): DAMVIQNPRYQVTQFGKPVTLSCSQTLNHNVMYWYQQKSSQAPKLLFHYYDKDFNNEADTPDNFQSRRPNTSFCFLDIRSPGLGDTAMYLCATSSCTHKDRGEWVNTEAFFGQGTRLTVV.

The V and J genes are TRBV7-9 and TRBJ1-1; 8 bases map to TRBD1. Looked up from germline, CDR1 is SEHNR and CDR2 is FQNEAQ (reference sequence). V lost 2 bases, J lost 4 bases, and 9 bases stayed unmatched. The length of the CDR3 is 16 residues. For the CDR3, the DNA is TGTGCCAGCAGCTTAAGGGGAGGCAGGGGGCGCACTGAAGCTTTCTTT. Its protein product is CASSLRGGRGRTEAFF. The variable domain in full, with the rest retrieved from reference TRBV7-9 and TRBJ1-1, is DTGVSQNPRHKITKRGQNVTFRCDPISEHNRLYWYRQTLGQGPEFLTYFQNEAQLEKSRLLSDRFSAERPKGSFSTLEIQRTEQGDSAMYLCASSLRGGRGRTEAFFGQGTRLTVV.